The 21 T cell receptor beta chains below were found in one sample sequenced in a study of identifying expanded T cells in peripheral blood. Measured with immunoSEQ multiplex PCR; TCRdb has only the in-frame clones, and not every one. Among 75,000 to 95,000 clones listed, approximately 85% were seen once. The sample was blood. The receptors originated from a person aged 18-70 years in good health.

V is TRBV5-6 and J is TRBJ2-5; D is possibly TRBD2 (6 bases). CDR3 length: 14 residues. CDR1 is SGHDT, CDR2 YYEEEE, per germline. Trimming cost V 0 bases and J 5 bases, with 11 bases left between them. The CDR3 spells CASSLGGGTETQYF. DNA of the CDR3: TGTGCCAGCAGCTTGGGAGGAGGGACGGAGACCCAGTACTTC. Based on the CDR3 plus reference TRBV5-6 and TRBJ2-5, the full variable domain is DAGVTQSPTHLIKTRGQQVTLRCSPKSGHDTVSWYQQALGQGPQFIFQYYEEEERQRGNFPDRFSGHQFPNYSSELNVNALLLGDSALYLCASSLGGGTETQYFGPGTRLLVL.

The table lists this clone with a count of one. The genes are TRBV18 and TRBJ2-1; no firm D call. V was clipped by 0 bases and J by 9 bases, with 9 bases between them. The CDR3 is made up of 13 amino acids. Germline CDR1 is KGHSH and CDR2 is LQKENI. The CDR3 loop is CASSPPIAREQFF. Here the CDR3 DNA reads TGTGCCAGCTCACCACCGATAGCCCGTGAGCAGTTCTTC.

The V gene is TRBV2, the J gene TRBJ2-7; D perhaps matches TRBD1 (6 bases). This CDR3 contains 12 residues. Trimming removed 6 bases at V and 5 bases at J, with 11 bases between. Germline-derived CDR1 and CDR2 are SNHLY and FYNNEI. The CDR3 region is CASRVTGNEQYF. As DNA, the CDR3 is TGTGCCAGCAGGGTTACAGGGAACGAGCAGTACTTC.

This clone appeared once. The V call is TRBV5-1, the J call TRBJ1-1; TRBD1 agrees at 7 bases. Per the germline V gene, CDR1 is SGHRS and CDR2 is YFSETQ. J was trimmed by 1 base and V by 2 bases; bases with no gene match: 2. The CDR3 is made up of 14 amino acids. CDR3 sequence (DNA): TGCGCCAGCAGCTTTAGACAGGGGAACACTGAAGCTTTCTTT. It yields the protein CASSFRQGNTEAFF.

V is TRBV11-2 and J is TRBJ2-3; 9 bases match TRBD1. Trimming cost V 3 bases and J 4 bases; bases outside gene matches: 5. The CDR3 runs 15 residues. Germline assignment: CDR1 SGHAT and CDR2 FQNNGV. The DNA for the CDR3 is TGTGCCAGCAGCTTGGACAGGGGCGGCGCAGATACGCAGTATTTT. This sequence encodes CASSLDRGGADTQYF.

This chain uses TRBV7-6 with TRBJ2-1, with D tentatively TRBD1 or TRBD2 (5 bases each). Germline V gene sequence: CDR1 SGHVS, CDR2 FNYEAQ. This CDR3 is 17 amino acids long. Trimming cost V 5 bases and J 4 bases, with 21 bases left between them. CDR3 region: CASSLPEGQDHYNEQFF. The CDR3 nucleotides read TGTGCCAGCAGCCTACCCGAGGGGCAGGACCATTACAATGAGCAGTTCTTC.

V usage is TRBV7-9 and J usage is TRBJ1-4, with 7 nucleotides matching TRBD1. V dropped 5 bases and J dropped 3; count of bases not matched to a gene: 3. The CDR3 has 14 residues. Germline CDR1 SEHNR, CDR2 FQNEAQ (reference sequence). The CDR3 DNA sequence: TGTGCCAGCAGCGTGACAGGGTCTAATGAAAAACTGTTTTTT. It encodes CASSVTGSNEKLFF.

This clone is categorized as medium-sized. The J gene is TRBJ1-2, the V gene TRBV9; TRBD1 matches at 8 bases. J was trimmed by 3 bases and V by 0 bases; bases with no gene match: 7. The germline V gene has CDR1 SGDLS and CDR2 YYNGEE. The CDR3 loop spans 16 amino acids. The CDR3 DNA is TGTGCCAGCAGCGTAGCCGGGACAGGTGAGGACTATGGCTACACCTTC. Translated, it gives CASSVAGTGEDYGYTF.

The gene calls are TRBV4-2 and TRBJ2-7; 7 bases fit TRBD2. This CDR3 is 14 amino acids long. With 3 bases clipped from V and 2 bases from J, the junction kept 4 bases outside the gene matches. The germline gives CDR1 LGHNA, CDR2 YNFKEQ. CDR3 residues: CASSQDRGAYEQYF. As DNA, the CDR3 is TGTGCCAGCAGCCAGGATCGGGGGGCCTACGAGCAGTACTTC.

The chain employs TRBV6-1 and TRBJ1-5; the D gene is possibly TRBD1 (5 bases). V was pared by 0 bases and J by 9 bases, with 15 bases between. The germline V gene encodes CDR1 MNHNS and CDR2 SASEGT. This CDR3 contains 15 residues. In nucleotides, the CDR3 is TGTGCCAGCAGTGAAGCAGGACGGGGCGTAAGGCCCCAGCATTTT. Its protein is CASSEAGRGVRPQHF.

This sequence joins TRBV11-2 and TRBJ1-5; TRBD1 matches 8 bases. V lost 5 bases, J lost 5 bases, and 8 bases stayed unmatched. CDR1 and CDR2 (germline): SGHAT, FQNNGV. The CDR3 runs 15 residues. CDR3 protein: CASSIGQGLDQPQHF. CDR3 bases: TGTGCCAGCAGCATCGGACAGGGCCTAGATCAGCCCCAGCATTTT.

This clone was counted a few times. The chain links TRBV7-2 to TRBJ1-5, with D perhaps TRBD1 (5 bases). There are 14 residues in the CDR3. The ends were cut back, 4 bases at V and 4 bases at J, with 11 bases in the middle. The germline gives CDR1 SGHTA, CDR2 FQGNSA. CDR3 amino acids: CASSSGLRNQPQHF. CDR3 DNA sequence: TGTGCCAGCAGCTCAGGGTTACGAAATCAGCCCCAGCATTTT.

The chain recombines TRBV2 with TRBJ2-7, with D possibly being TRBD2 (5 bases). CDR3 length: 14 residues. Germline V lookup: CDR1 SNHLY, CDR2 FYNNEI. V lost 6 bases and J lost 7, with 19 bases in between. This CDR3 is CASRGLLSSLEQYF. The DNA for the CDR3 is TGTGCCAGCAGAGGACTCCTTAGCTCCCTGGAGCAGTACTTC.

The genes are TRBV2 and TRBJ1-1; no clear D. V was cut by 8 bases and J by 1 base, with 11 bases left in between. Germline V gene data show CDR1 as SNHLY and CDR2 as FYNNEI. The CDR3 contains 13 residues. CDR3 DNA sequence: TGTGCCAGCGGAAGGGATTGGAACACTGAAGCTTTCTTT. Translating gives CASGRDWNTEAFF.

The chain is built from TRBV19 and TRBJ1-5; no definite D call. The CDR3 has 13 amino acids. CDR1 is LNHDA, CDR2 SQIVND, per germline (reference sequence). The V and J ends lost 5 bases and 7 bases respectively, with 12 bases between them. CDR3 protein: CASSVRVGQPQHF. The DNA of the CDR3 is TGTGCCAGTAGTGTACGGGTGGGACAGCCCCAGCATTTT.

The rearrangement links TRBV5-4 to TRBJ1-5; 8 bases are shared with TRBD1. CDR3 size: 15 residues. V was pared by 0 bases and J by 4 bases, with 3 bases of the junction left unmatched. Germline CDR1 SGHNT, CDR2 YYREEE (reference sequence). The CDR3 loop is CASSLDGDRNQPQHF. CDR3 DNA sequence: TGTGCCAGCAGCTTGGACGGGGACAGGAATCAGCCCCAGCATTTT. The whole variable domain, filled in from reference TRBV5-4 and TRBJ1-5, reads ETGVTQSPTHLIKTRGQQVTLRCSSQSGHNTVSWYQQALGQGPQFIFQYYREEENGRGNFPPRFSGLQFPNYSSELNVNALELDDSALYLCASSLDGDRNQPQHFGDGTRLSIL.

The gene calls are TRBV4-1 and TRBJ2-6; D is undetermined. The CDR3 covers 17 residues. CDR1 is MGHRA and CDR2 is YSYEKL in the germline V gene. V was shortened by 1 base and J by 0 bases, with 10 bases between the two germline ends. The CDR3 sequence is CASSQGPQYSGANVLTF. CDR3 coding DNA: TGCGCCAGCAGCCAAGGCCCCCAGTACTCTGGGGCCAACGTCCTGACTTTC.

The CDR3 coding sequence is TGTGCCAGCAGCTTGAGGACAGCAGAGACCCAGTACTTC. Protein product: CASSLRTAETQYF. The chain recombines TRBV5-4 with TRBJ2-5; weak D call: TRBD1 (6 bases). V was clipped by 1 base and J by 4 bases, with 8 bases between them. In germline, CDR1 is SGHNT, CDR2 YYREEE (reference sequence). The CDR3 has 13 amino acids. Variable domain in full (rest from reference TRBV5-4 and TRBJ2-5): ETGVTQSPTHLIKTRGQQVTLRCSSQSGHNTVSWYQQALGQGPQFIFQYYREEENGRGNFPPRFSGLQFPNYSSELNVNALELDDSALYLCASSLRTAETQYFGPGTRLLVL.

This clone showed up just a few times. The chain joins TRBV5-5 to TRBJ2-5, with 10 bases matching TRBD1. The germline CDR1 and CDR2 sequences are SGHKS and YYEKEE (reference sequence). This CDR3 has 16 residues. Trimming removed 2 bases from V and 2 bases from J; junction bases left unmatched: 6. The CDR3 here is CASSLHPGQGQETQYF. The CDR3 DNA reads TGTGCCAGCAGCTTACATCCGGGACAGGGGCAAGAGACCCAGTACTTC.

The CDR3 nucleotides are TGTGCCAGCAGTGCCGCCCTAAATGAAAAACTGTTTTTT. Its protein product is CASSAALNEKLFF. The chain links TRBV6-5 to TRBJ1-4; D remains ambiguous. V shed 5 bases and J shed 5 bases, with 9 bases lying between them. The germline V gene encodes CDR1 MNHEY and CDR2 SVGAGI. The CDR3 totals 13 residues.

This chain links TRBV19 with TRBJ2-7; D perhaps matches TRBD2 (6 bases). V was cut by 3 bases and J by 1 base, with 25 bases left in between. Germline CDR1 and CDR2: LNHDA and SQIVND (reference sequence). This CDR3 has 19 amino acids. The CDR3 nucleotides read TGTGCCAGTAGTATTTATCGGGTGATCCCAGGAGGGTATTCCTACGAGCAGTACTTC. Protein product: CASSIYRVIPGGYSYEQYF.